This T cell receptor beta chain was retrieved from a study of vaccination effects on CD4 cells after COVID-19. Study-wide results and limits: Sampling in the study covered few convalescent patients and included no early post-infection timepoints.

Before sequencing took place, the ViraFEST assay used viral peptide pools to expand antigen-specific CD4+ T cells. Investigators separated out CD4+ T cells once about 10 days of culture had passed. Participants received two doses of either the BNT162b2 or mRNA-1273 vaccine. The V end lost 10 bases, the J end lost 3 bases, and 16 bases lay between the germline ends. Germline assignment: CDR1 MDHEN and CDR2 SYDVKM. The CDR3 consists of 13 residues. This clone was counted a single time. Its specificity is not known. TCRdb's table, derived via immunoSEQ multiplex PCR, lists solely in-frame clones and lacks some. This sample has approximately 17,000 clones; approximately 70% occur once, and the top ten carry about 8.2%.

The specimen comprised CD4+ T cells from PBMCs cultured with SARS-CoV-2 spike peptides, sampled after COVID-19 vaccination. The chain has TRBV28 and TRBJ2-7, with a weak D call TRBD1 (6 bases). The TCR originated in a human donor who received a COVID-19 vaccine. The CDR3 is CATLGAGYYEQYF. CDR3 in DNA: TGTGCCACCTTGGGGGCAGGCTACTACGAGCAGTACTTC. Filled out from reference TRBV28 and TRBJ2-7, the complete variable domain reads DVKVTQSSRYLVKRTGEKVFLECVQDMDHENMFWYRQDPGLGLRLIYFSYDVKMKEKGDIPEGYSVSREKKERFSLILESASTNQTSMYLCATLGAGYYEQYFGPGTRLTVT.